A single sample is the source of the 11 T cell receptor beta chains below, sequenced in a study of blood T cell repertoires in COVID-19. TCRdb keeps only in-frame clones here, not all; method: immunoSEQ multiplex PCR. The table includes a few hundred thousand clones, about 88% detected once. The sample taken for sequencing was peripheral blood. These receptor sequences come from a woman between 50 and 59 years old with COVID-19, enrolled during active disease.

The chain combines TRBV5-1 with TRBJ2-1, with unresolved D. Deletions cut 0 bases from V and 0 bases from J, with 10 bases between. Germline V gives CDR1 SGHRS, CDR2 YFSETQ. This CDR3 has 16 residues. CDR3 sequence (DNA): TGCGCCAGCAGCTTGGATGAGAGGAGCTCCTACAATGAGCAGTTCTTC. Amino acids: CASSLDERSSYNEQFF.

The chain recombines TRBV15 with TRBJ2-1; 7 bases map to TRBD1. Germline V gene data show CDR1 as LNHNV and CDR2 as YYDKDF (reference sequence). The CDR3 runs to 16 residues. The V gene end was trimmed by 1 base and the J gene end by 2 bases; junction bases not matched to a gene: 5. CDR3 protein: CATSRGGQGAYNEQFF. The CDR3, as DNA: TGTGCCACCAGCAGAGGAGGCCAGGGGGCCTACAATGAGCAGTTCTTC.

The chain joins TRBV19 to TRBJ2-2; TRBD2 agrees at 13 bases. Germline values: CDR1 LNHDA, CDR2 SQIVND (reference sequence). V lost 3 bases to trimming and J lost 7 bases; unmatched junction nucleotides: 5. This CDR3 region has 16 residues. As DNA, the CDR3 is TGTGCCAGTAGTATGACTAGCGGGGGGACCGGCGGGGAGCTGTTTTTT. The encoded protein is CASSMTSGGTGGELFF.

J is TRBJ2-7 and V is TRBV7-9; 7 positions match TRBD1. Germline V gene sequence: CDR1 SEHNR, CDR2 FQNEAQ (reference sequence). V gave up 3 bases and J gave up 0 bases; unmatched junction bases: 8. CDR3 length: 16 residues. CDR3 in amino acids: CASSFTTGLSSYEQYF. CDR3 nucleotides: TGTGCCAGCAGCTTTACGACAGGGTTAAGCTCCTACGAGCAGTACTTC.

This clone was seen just once. The chain recombines TRBV3-1 (or the pseudogene TRBV3-2) with TRBJ2-1; 7 nucleotides align to TRBD1. The germline V gene encodes CDR1 LGHDT and CDR2 YNNKEL (reference sequence). V dropped 4 bases and J dropped 9; count of bases not matched to a gene: 3. This CDR3 contains 12 residues. CDR3 nucleotide sequence: TGTGCCAGCAGCCGCCCAGGGGGTGAGCAGTTCTTC. Translated, it gives CASSRPGGEQFF.

The CDR3 protein is CASSIDRVYGYTF. The DNA of the CDR3 is TGTGCCAGTAGTATTGACAGGGTCTATGGCTACACCTTC. The chain employs TRBV19 and TRBJ1-2; 7 bases agree with TRBD1. Trimming at V came to 3 bases and at J to 4 bases, leaving 2 bases not matched to a gene. This CDR3 contains 13 residues. Per germline, CDR1 LNHDA and CDR2 SQIVND (reference sequence).

This clone has just a few counts. The chain combines TRBV5-6 with TRBJ1-1; weak D call: TRBD1 (6 bases). This CDR3 has 13 amino acids. Germline-derived CDR1 and CDR2 are SGHDT and YYEEEE. The V end lost 4 bases, the J end lost 5 bases, and 12 bases lay between the germline ends. The CDR3 nucleotides are TGTGCCAGCAGCGATACAGGGAGAACTGAAGCTTTCTTT. Its protein product is CASSDTGRTEAFF.

The chain combines TRBV7-2 with TRBJ2-2; the D gene is possibly TRBD1 (6 bases). This CDR3 spans 16 amino acids. The germline V gene has CDR1 SGHTA and CDR2 FQGNSA. V was shortened by 5 bases and J by 2 bases, with 15 bases between the two germline ends. For the CDR3, the DNA is TGTGCCAGCAGCATACGACAGGCTATAAACACCGGGGAGCTGTTTTTT. Protein sequence: CASSIRQAINTGELFF.

This chain links TRBV24-1 with TRBJ2-1; maybe TRBD1 (5 bases). This CDR3 has 15 residues. The ends were cut back, 1 base at V and 4 bases at J, with 10 bases in the middle. Germline values: CDR1 KGHDR, CDR2 SFDVKD. The CDR3 coding sequence is TGTGCCACCAGTGATTTCCGTCAGGGATACAATGAGCAGTTCTTC. It translates to CATSDFRQGYNEQFF.

The chain combines TRBV3-1 (or the pseudogene TRBV3-2) with TRBJ1-5, with D perhaps TRBD1 (5 bases). This CDR3 contains 14 residues. The germline V gene encodes CDR1 LGHDT and CDR2 YNNKEL (reference sequence). V shed 3 bases and J shed 5 bases, with 11 bases lying between them. In DNA form, the CDR3 reads TGTGCCAGCAGCCAGGGGCTGGCCCATCAGCCCCAGCATTTT. It yields the protein CASSQGLAHQPQHF.

This rearrangement joins TRBV6-2 or TRBV6-3 to TRBJ2-2, with 9 positions matching TRBD1. Losses at the gene ends were 4 bases for V and 4 bases for J; bases not matched to a gene: 7. CDR1 is MNHEY, CDR2 SVGEGT, per germline. The CDR3 runs 16 residues. CDR3 nucleotides: TGTGCCAGCAGTTGGGACAGGGTTAGTAGCACCGGGGAGCTGTTTTTT. This translates into CASSWDRVSSTGELFF.